This TCR beta chain derives from a study of identical twins. General study findings and limits: With monozygotic twins, out-of-frame TCR alpha sharing exceeded what models estimated.

TCRdb used MiXCR to reprocess the 5' RACE reads, holding one entry per CDR3 protein. The sample records nearly 900,000 distinct CDR3 sequences, roughly 12% being singletons. The V end lost 5 bases, the J end lost 5 bases, and 21 bases lay between the germline ends. The CDR3 has 16 amino acids. This clonotype came up many times. What it binds is not known. The data were also submitted as part of a second study, on yellow fever vaccine responses in identical twins.

The gene calls are TRBV12-3 or TRBV12-4 and TRBJ2-5; D ambiguous. The sequenced sample consisted of PBMCs. This receptor was identified in a woman in her late teens or twenties in good health. For the CDR3, the DNA is TGTGCCAGCAGTACTGCCCCGACTGGGATGGGGGAGACCCAGTACTTC. Translated, it gives CASSTAPTGMGETQYF.